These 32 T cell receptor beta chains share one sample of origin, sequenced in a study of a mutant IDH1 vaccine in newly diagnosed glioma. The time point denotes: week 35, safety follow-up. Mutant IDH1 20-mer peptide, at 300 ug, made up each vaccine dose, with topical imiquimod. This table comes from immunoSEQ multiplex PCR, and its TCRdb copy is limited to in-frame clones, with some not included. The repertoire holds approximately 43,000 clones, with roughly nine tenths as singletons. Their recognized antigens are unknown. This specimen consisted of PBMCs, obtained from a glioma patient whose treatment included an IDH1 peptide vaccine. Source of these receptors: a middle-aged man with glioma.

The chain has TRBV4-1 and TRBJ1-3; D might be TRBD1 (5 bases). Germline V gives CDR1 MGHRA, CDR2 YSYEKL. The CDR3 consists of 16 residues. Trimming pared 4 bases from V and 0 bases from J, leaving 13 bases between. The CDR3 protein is CASSPGHSGSGNTIYF. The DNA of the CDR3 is TGCGCCAGCAGCCCGGGGCACAGCGGCTCTGGAAACACCATATATTTT.

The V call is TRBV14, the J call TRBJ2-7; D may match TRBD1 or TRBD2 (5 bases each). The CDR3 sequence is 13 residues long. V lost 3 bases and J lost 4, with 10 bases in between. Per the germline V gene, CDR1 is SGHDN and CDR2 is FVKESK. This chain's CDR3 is CASSQGRRYEQYV. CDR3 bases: TGTGCCAGCAGCCAGGGACGGAGATACGAGCAGTACGTC.

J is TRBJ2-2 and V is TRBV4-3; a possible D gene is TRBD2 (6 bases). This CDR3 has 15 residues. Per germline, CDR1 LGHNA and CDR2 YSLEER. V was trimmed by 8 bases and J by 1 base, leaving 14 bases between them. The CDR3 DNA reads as TGCGCCAGCCAAAGGGAGGCAGGGAACACCGGGGAGCTGTTTTTT. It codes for CASQREAGNTGELFF.

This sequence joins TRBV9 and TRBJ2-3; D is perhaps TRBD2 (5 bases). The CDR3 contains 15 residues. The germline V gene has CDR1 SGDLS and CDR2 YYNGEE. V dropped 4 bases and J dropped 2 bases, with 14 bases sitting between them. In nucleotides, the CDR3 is TGTGCCAGCAGCCGAGGGATCGGTTACACAGATACGCAGTATTTT. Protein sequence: CASSRGIGYTDTQYF.

CDR3 sequence: CASSPVLNYGYTF. The CDR3 region has the DNA TGTGCCAGCAGTCCCGTTCTTAACTATGGCTACACCTTC. The rearrangement links TRBV28 to TRBJ1-2; no reliable D call. Germline assignment: CDR1 MDHEN and CDR2 SYDVKM. CDR3 length equals 13 residues. Deletions cut 5 bases from V and 1 base from J, with 8 bases between.

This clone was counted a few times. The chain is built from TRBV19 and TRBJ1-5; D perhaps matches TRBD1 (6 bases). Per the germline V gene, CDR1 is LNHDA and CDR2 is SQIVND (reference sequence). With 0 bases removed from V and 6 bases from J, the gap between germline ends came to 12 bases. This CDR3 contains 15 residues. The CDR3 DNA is TGTGCCAGTAGTATAGAGGGGGCGCAGGGTCAGCCCCAGCATTTT. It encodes CASSIEGAQGQPQHF.

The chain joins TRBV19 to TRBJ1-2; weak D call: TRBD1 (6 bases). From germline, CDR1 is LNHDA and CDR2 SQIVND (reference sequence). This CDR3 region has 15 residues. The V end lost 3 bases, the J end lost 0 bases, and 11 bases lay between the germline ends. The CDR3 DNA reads TGTGCCAGTAGTATGCGACAGGAAGCTAACTATGGCTACACCTTC. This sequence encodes CASSMRQEANYGYTF. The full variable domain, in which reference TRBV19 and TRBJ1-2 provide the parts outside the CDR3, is DGGITQSPKYLFRKEGQNVTLSCEQNLNHDAMYWYRQDPGQGLRLIYYSQIVNDFQKGDIAEGYSVSREKKESFPLTVTSAQKNPTAFYLCASSMRQEANYGYTFGSGTRLTVV.

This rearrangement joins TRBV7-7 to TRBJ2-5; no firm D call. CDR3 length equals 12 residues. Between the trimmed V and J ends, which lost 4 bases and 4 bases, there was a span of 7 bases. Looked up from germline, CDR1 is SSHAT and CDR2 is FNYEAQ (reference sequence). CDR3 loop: CASSSTGETQYF. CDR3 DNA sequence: TGTGCCAGCAGCTCCACCGGAGAGACCCAGTACTTC.

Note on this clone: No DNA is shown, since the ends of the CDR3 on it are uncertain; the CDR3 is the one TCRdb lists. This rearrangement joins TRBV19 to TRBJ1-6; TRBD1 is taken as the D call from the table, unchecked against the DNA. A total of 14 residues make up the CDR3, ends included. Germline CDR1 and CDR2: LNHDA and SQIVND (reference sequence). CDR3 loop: CASSILANNSPLHF.

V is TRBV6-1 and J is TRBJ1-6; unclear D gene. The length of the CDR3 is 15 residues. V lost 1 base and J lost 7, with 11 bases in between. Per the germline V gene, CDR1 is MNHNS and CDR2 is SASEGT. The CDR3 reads CASSEGAARNSPLHF. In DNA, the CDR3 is TGTGCCAGCAGTGAAGGGGCCGCAAGGAATTCACCCCTCCACTTT.

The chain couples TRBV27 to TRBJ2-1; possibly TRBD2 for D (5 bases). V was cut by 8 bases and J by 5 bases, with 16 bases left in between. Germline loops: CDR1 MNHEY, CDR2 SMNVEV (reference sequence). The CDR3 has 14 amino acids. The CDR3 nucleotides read TGTGCCAGCCCACGGACTCGCCCCCACAATGAGCAGTTCTTC. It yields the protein CASPRTRPHNEQFF.

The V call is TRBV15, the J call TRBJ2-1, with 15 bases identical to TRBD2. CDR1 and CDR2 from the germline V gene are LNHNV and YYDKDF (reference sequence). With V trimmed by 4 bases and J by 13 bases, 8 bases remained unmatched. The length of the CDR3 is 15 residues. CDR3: CATSTTGTSGGPQFF. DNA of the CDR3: TGTGCCACCAGCACGACCGGGACTAGCGGGGGGCCTCAGTTCTTC.

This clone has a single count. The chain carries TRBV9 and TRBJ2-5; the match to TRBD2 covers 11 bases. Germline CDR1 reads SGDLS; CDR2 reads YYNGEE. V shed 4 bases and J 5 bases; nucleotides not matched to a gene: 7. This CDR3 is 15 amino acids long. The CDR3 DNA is TGTGCCAGCAGCATTAGCGGGGGGGCTCGGGAGACCCAGTACTTC. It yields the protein CASSISGGARETQYF.

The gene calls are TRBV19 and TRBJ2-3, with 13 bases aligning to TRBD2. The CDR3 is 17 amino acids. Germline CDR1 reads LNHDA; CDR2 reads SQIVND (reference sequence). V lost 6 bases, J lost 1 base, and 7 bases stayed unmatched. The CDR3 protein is CASRRTSGSTGTDTQYF. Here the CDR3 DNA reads TGTGCCAGTAGGAGGACTAGCGGGAGTACGGGCACAGATACGCAGTATTTT. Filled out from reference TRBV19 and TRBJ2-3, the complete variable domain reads DGGITQSPKYLFRKEGQNVTLSCEQNLNHDAMYWYRQDPGQGLRLIYYSQIVNDFQKGDIAEGYSVSREKKESFPLTVTSAQKNPTAFYLCASRRTSGSTGTDTQYFGPGTRLTVL.

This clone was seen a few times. CDR3 in DNA: TGTGCCAGCAGCCCCCCCGGAGGGTTACGGAATGAGCAGTTCTTC. Protein: CASSPPGGLRNEQFF. The chain is built from TRBV7-6 and TRBJ2-1; maybe TRBD2 (6 bases). This CDR3 region has 15 residues. The germline CDR1 and CDR2 sequences are SGHVS and FNYEAQ. Trimming removed 5 bases from V and 7 bases from J, with 18 bases in between.

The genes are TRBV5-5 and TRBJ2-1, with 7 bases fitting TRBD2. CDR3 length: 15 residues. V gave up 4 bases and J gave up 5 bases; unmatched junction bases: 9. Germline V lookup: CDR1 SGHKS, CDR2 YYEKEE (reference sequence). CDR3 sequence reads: CASSARGELHNEQFF. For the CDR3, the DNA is TGTGCCAGCAGCGCCCGGGGGGAGCTTCACAATGAGCAGTTCTTC. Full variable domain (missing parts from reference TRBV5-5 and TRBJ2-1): DAGVTQSPTHLIKTRGQQVTLRCSPISGHKSVSWYQQVLGQGPQFIFQYYEKEERGRGNFPDRFSARQFPNYSSELNVNALLLGDSALYLCASSARGELHNEQFFGPGTRLTVL.

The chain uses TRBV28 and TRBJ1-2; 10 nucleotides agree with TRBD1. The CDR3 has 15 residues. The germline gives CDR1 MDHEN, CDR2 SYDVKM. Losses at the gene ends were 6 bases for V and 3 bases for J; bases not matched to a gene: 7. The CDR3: CASSLLGTGDYGYTF. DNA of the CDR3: TGTGCCAGCAGCCTCTTAGGGACAGGGGACTATGGCTACACCTTC.

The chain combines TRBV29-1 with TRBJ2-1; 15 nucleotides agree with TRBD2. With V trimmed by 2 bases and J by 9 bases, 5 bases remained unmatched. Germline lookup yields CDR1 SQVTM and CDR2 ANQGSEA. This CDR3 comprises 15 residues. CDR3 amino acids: CSVELGLAGGGEQFF. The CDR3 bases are TGCAGCGTTGAACTGGGACTAGCGGGGGGCGGTGAGCAGTTCTTC.

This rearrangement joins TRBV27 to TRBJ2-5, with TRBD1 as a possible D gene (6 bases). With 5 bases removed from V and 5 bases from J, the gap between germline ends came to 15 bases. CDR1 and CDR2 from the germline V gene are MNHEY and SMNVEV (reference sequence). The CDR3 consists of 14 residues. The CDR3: CASSLYRDGETQYF. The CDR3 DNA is TGTGCCAGCAGTCTCTACAGGGACGGGGAGACCCAGTACTTC.

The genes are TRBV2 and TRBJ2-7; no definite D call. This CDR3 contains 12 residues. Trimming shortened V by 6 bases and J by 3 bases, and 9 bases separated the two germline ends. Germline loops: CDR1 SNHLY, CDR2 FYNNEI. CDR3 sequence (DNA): TGTGCCAGCAGCCAATCCGACTACGAGCAGTACTTC. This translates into CASSQSDYEQYF.

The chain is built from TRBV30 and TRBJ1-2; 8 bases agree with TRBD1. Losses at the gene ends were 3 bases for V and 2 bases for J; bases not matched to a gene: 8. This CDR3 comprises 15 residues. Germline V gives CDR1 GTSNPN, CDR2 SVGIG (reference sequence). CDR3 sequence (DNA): TGTGCCTGGAGCCTCGACAGGGGTTTAAACTATGGCTACACCTTC. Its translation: CAWSLDRGLNYGYTF.

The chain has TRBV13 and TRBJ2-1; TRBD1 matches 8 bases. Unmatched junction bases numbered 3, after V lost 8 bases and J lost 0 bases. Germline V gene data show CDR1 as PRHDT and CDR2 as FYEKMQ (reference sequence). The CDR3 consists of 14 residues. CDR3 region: CASSTGGSYNEQFF. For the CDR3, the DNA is TGTGCCAGCTCAACAGGGGGCTCCTACAATGAGCAGTTCTTC.

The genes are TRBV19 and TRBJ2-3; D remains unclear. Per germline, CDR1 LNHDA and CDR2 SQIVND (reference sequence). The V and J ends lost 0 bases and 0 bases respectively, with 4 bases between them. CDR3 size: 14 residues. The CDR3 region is CASSIDPSTDTQYF. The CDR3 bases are TGTGCCAGTAGTATAGATCCAAGCACAGATACGCAGTATTTT.

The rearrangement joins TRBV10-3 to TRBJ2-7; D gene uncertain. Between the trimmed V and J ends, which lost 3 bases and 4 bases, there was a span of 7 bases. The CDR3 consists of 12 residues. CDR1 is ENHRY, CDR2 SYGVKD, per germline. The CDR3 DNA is TGTGCCATCAGTGATGCAAGGTACGAGCAGTACTTC. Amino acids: CAISDARYEQYF.

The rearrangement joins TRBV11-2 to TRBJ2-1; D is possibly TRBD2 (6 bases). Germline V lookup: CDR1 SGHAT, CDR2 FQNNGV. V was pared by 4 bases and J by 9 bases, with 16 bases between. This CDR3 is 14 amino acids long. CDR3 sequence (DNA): TGTGCCAGCAGCTCTCCGGGCGGGCGGGGTGAGCAGTTCTTC. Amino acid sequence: CASSSPGGRGEQFF.

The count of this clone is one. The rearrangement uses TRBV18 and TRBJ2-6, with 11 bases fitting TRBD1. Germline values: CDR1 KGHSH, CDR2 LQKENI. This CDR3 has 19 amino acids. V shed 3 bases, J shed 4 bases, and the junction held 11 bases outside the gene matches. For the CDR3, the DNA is TGTGCCAGCTCACCGTTCGGACAGGGGGCGACGGCGGGGGCCAACGTCCTGACTTTC. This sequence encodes CASSPFGQGATAGANVLTF. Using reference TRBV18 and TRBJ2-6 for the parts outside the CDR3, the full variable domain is NAGVMQNPRHLVRRRGQEARLRCSPMKGHSHVYWYRQLPEEGLKFMVYLQKENIIDESGMPKERFSAEFPKEGPSILRIQQVVRGDSAAYFCASSPFGQGATAGANVLTFGAGSRLTVL.

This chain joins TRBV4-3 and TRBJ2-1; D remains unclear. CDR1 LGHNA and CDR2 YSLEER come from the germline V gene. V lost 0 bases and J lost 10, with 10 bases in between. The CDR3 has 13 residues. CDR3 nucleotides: TGCGCCAGCAGCCAAGACGTGGCGCGGGAGCAGTTCTTC. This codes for CASSQDVAREQFF.

Here the CDR3 reads CASSRTGQNTEAFF. The CDR3 DNA follows: TGTGCCAGCAGCCGGACAGGGCAGAACACTGAAGCTTTCTTT. The chain is built from TRBV25-1 and TRBJ1-1; TRBD1 agrees at 8 bases. Germline-derived CDR1 and CDR2 are MGHDK and SYGVNS. The V and J ends lost 6 bases and 1 base, in that order; junction bases with no gene match: 4. The CDR3 extends over 14 amino acids.

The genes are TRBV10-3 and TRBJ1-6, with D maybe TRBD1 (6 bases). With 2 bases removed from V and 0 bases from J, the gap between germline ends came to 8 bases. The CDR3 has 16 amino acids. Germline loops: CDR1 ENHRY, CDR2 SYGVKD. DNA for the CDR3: TGTGCCATCAGTGAGGGGGACAACTCCTATAATTCACCCCTCCACTTT. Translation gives CAISEGDNSYNSPLHF.

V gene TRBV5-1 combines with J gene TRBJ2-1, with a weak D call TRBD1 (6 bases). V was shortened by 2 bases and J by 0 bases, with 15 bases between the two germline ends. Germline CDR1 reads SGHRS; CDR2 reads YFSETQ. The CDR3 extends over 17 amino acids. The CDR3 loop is CASSFRTVSSSYNEQFF. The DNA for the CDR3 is TGCGCCAGCAGCTTCAGGACAGTATCGAGCTCCTACAATGAGCAGTTCTTC.

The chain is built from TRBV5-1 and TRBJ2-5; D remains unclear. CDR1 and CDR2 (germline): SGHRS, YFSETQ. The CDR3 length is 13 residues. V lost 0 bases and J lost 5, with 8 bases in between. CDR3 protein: CASSLALWETQYF. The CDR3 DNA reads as TGCGCCAGCAGCTTGGCTTTGTGGGAGACCCAGTACTTC.

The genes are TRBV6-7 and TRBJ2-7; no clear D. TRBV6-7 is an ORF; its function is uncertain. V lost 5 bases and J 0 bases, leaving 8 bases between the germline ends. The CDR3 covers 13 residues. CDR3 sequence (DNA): TGTGCCAGCAGTCCAGTTAGCTCCTACGAGCAGTACTTC. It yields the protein CASSPVSSYEQYF.